This TCR beta chain is drawn from a study of cytomegalovirus exposure and HLA in healthy donors. Overall study findings and caveats: HLA restriction was apparent for most CMV-associated TCR beta chains in a later analysis. Later on, a genetic analysis was performed. It linked a missense variant in DCLRE1C with V- and J-gene trimming of TCR beta.

13 Jbeta primers and 60 Vbeta primers were used for the PCR. Assay used: immunoSEQ multiplex PCR; TCRdb lists only in-frame clones, some missing. The profile shows around 130,000 clones, 77% of them singletons. This clone has more than one count but fewer than ten. What it binds is unknown. The CDR3 consists of 15 residues. The V and J ends lost 7 bases and 6 bases, in that order; junction bases with no gene match: 15. Germline V lookup: CDR1 MDHEN, CDR2 SYDVKM. This chain links TRBV28 with TRBJ2-7; 7 bases fit TRBD1. Sequenced sample: PBMCs. The sequence was collected from a man between 18 and 35 years old in good health and CMV-seropositive. The CDR3 sequence is CASIEGWYRGSEQYF. The CDR3 bases are TGTGCCAGCATCGAAGGGTGGTACAGGGGATCCGAGCAGTACTTC.